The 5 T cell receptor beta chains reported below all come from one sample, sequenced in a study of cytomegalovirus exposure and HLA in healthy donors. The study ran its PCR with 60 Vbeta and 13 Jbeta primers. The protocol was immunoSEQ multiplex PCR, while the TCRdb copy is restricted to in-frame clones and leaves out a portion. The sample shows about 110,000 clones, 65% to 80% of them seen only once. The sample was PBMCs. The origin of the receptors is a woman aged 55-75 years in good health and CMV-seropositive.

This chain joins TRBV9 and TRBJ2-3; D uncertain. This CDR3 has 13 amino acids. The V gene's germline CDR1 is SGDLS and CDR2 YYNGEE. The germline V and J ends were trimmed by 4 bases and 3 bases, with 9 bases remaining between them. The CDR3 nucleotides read TGTGCCAGCAGCCTCCTTTCTACAGATACGCAGTATTTT. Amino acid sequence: CASSLLSTDTQYF.

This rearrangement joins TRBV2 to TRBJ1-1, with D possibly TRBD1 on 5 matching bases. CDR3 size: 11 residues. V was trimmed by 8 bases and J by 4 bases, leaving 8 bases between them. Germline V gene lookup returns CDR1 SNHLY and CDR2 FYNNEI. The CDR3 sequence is CASWGGTEAFF. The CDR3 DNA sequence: TGTGCCAGCTGGGGCGGCACTGAAGCTTTCTTT.

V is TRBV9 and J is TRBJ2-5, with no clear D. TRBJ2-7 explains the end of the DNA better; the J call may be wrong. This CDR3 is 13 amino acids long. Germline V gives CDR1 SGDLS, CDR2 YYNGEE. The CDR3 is CASSVGLGYEQYF. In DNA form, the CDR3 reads TGTGCCAGCAGCGTAGGATTGGGCTACGAGCAGTACTTC.

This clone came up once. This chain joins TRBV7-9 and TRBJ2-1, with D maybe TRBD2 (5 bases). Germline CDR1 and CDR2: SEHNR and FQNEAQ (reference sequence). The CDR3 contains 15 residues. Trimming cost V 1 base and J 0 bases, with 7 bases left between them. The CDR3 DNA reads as TGTGCCAGCAGCTTAGGGAGCGGCTCCTACAATGAGCAGTTCTTC. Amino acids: CASSLGSGSYNEQFF.

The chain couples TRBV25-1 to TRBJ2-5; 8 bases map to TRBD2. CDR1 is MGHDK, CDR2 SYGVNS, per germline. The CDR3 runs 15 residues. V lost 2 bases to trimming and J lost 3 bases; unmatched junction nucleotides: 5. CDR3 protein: CASSEGGLVEETQYF. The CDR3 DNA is TGTGCCAGCAGTGAAGGGGGACTAGTCGAAGAGACCCAGTACTTC. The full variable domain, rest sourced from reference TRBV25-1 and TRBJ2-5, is EADIYQTPRYLVIGTGKKITLECSQTMGHDKMYWYQQDPGMELHLIHYSYGVNSTEKGDLSSESTVSRIRTEHFPLTLESARPSHTSQYLCASSEGGLVEETQYFGPGTRLLVL.